This T cell receptor beta chain was profiled in a study of identical twins. Findings and limits, study-wide: Its conclusions, products of cross-sectional statistical analysis, did not come from following the same donors. The more abundant beta clonotypes in cord blood had fewer insertions, and memory repertoires did not show this.

At least ten counts were recorded for this clonotype. Antigen unknown. Unique molecular identifiers were present on the cDNA, and a universal primer site came from template switching. TCRdb recomputed calls from the 5' RACE reads with MiXCR, one row per CDR3 protein. The sample holds hundreds of thousands of distinct CDR3 sequences; 9% to 15% are singletons and the top ten take about 1.5%. The CDR3 loop spans 15 amino acids. Trimming left V 0 bases short and J 6 bases short, with 13 bases between. In germline, CDR1 is SGHRS, CDR2 YFSETQ. Everyone who gave samples was a healthy Caucasian. The sample also formed part of further work on yellow fever vaccine responses in identical twins.

The TCR sequence derives from a woman aged 18 to 35 in good health. This chain connects TRBV5-1 to TRBJ1-5; the D is unclear. Material for sequencing was PBMCs. Here the CDR3 reads CASSLGNSPFQPQHF. The CDR3 DNA sequence: TGCGCCAGCAGCTTGGGAAATTCGCCCTTTCAGCCCCAGCATTTT.